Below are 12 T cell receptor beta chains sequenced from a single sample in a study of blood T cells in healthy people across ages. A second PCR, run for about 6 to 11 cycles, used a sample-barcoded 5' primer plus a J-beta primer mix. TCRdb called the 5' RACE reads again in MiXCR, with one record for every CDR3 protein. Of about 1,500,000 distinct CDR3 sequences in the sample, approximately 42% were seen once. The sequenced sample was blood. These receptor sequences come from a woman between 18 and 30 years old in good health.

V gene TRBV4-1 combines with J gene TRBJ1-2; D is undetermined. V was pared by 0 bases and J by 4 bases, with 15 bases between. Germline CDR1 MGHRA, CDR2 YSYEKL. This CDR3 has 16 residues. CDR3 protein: CASSQEKIGGSYGYTF. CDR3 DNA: TGCGCCAGCAGCCAAGAAAAAATCGGAGGCTCCTATGGCTACACCTTC.

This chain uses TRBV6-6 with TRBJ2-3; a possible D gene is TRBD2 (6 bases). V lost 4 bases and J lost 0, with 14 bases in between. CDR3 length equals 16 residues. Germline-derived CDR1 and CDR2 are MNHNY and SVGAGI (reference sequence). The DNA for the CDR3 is TGTGCCAGCAGTTCCACCGGGAGACTGAGCACAGATACGCAGTATTTT. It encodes CASSSTGRLSTDTQYF.

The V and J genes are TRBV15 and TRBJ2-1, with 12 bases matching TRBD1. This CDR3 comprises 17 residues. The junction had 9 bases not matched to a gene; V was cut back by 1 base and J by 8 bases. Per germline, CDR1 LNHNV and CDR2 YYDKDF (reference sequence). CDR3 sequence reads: CATSRALPGQGAYEQFF. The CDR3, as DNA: TGTGCCACCAGCAGAGCCTTACCGGGACAGGGGGCGTATGAGCAGTTCTTC.

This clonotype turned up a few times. The CDR3 coding sequence is TGTGCCTGGAGTCGGACAGGTCCGGGCGGCTATGGCTACACCTTC. It yields the protein CAWSRTGPGGYGYTF. The J gene is TRBJ1-2, the V gene TRBV30; 7 positions match TRBD1. V gave up 2 bases and J gave up 4 bases; unmatched junction bases: 10. The germline CDR1 and CDR2 sequences are GTSNPN and SVGIG (reference sequence). The CDR3 contains 15 residues.

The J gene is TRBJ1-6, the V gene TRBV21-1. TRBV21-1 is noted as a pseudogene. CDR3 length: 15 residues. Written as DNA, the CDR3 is TGTGCCAGCAGCCCCCCGCGGGGAGGTAATTCACCCCTCCACTTT. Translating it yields CASSPPRGGNSPLHF.

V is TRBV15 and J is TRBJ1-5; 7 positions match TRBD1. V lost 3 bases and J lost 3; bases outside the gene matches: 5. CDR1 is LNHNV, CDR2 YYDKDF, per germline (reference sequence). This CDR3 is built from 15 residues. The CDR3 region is CATSSRQGPNQPQHF. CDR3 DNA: TGTGCCACCAGCAGCAGACAGGGCCCCAATCAGCCCCAGCATTTT.

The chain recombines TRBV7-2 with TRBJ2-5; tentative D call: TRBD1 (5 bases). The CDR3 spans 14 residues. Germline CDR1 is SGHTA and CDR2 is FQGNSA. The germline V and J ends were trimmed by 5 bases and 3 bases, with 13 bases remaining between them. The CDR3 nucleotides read TGTGCCAGCAGCCGGAACCAGGGAAAAGAGACCCAGTACTTC. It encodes CASSRNQGKETQYF. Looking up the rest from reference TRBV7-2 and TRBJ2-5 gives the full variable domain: GAGVSQSPSNKVTEKGKDVELRCDPISGHTALYWYRQSLGQGLEFLIYFQGNSAPDKSGLPSDRFSAERTGGSVSTLTIQRTQQEDSAVYLCASSRNQGKETQYFGPGTRLLVL.

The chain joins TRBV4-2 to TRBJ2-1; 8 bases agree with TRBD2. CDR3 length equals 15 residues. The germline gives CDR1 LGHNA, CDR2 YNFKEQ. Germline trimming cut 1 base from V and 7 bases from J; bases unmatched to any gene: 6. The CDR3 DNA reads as TGTGCCAGCAGCCAAGGGGAGCGGGGGAGGAATGAGCAGTTCTTC. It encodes CASSQGERGRNEQFF.

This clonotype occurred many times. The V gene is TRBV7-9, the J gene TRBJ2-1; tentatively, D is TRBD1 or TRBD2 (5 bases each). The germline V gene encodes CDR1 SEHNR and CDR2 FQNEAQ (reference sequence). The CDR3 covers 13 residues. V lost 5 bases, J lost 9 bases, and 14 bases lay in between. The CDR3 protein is CASSRGTSGEQFF. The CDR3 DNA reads TGTGCCAGCAGCCGTGGGACGTCGGGTGAGCAGTTCTTC.

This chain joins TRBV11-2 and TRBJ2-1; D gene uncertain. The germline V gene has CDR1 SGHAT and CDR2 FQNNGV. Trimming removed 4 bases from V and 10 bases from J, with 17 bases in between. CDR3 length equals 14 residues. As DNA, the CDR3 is TGTGCCAGCAGCTCAGAAACCGGCGGCAGGGAGCAGTTCTTC. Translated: CASSSETGGREQFF.

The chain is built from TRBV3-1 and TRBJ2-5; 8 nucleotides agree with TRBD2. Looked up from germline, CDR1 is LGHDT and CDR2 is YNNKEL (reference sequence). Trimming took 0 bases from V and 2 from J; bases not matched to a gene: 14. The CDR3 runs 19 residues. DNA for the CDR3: TGTGCCAGCAGCCAAGATAGAAGTGGGAGACTAGCGCTTCAAGAGACCCAGTACTTC. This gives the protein CASSQDRSGRLALQETQYF.

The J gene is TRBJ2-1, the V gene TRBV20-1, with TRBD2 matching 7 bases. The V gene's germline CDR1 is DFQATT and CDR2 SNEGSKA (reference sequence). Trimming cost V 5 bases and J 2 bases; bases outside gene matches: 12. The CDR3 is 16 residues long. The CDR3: CSALPRGRATYNEQFF. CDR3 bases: TGCAGTGCTCTGCCTCGGGGGAGGGCCACCTACAATGAGCAGTTCTTC.